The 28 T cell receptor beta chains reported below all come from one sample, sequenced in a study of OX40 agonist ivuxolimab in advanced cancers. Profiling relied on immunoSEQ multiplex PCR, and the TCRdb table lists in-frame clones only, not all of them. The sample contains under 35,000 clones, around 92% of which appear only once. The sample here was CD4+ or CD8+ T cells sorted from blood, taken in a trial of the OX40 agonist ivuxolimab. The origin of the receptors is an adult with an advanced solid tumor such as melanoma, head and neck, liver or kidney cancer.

The CDR3 is CASSLGERTGLAGELFF. CDR3 bases: TGTGCCAGCAGCTTAGGAGAAAGGACAGGGTTGGCCGGGGAGCTGTTTTTT. The chain uses TRBV7-3 and TRBJ2-2, with 8 bases aligning to TRBD1. J lost 6 bases, V lost 2 bases, and 11 bases had no gene match. Germline CDR1 and CDR2: SGHTA and FQGTGA. CDR3 length: 17 residues.

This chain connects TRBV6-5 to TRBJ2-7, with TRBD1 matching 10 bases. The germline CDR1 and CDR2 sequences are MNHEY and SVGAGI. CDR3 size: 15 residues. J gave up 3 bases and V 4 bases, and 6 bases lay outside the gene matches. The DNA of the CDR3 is TGTGCCAGCAGTTTACGACAGGGGGCGATCTACGAGCAGTACTTC. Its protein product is CASSLRQGAIYEQYF.

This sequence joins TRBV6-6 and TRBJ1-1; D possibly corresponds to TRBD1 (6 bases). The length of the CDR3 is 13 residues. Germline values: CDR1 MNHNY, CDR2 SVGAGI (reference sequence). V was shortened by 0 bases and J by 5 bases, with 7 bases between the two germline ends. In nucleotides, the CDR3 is TGTGCCAGCAGTTACTCGACAGGAACTGAAGCTTTCTTT. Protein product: CASSYSTGTEAFF.

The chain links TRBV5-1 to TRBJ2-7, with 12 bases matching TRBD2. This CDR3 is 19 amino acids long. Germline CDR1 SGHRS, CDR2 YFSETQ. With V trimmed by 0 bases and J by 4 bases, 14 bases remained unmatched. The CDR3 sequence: CASSLGTSGRLGVWYEQYF. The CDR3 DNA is TGCGCCAGCAGCTTGGGAACTAGCGGGAGGCTTGGTGTATGGTACGAGCAGTACTTC.

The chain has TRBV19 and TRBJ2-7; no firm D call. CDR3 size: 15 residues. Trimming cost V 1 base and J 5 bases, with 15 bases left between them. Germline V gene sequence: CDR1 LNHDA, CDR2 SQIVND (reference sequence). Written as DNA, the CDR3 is TGTGCCAGTAGTATAGGGCCACTCGAGCATAACGAGCAGTACTTC. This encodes CASSIGPLEHNEQYF.

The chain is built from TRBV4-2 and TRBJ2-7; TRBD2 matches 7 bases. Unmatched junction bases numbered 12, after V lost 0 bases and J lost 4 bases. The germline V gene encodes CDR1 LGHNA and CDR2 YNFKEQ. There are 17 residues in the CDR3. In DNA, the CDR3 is TGTGCCAGCAGCCAAGAAGGGGCCGCGGGAGTGATATACGAGCAGTACTTC. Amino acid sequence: CASSQEGAAGVIYEQYF.

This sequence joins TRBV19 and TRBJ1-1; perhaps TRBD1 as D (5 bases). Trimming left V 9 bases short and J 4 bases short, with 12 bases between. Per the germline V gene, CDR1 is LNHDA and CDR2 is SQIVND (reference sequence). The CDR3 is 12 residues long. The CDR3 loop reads CASRDLGTEAFF. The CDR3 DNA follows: TGTGCCAGCAGGGATTTGGGCACTGAAGCTTTCTTT.

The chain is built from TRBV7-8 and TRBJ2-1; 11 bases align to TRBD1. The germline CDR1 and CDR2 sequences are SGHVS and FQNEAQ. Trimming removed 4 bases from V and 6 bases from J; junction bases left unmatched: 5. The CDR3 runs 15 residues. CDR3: CASSSGQGVVNEQFF. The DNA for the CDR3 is TGTGCCAGCAGCTCGGGACAGGGGGTAGTCAATGAGCAGTTCTTC.

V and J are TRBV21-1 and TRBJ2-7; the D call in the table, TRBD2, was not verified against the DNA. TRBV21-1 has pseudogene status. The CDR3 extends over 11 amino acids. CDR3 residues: CATRLAYEQYF. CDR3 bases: TGTGCCACCAGACTAGCCTACGAGCAGTACTTC.

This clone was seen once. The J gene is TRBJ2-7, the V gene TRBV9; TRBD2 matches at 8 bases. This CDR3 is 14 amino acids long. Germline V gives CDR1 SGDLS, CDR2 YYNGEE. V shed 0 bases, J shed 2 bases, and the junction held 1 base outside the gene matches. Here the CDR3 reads CASSVAGGTYEQYF. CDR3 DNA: TGTGCCAGCAGCGTAGCGGGAGGGACCTACGAGCAGTACTTC. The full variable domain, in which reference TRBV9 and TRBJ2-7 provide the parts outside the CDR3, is DSGVTQTPKHLITATGQRVTLRCSPRSGDLSVYWYQQSLDQGLQFLIQYYNGEERAKGNILERFSAQQFPDLHSELNLSSLELGDSALYFCASSVAGGTYEQYFGPGTRLTVT.

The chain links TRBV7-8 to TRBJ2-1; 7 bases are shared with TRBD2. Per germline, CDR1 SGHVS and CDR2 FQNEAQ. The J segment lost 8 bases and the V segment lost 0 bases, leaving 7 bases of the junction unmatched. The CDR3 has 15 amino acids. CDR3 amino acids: CASSLARLALYEQFF. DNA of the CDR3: TGTGCCAGCAGCTTAGCGCGACTAGCTCTCTATGAGCAGTTCTTC.

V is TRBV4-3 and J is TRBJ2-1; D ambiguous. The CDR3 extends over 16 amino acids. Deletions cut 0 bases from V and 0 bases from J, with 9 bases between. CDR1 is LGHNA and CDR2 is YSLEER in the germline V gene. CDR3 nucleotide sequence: TGCGCCAGCAGCCAAGAACCCGGATTCTCCTACAATGAGCAGTTCTTC. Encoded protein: CASSQEPGFSYNEQFF.

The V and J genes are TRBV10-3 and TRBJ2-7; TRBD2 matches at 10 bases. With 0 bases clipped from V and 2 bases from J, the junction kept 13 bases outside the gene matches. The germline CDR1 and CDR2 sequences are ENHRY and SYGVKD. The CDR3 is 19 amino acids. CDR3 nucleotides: TGTGCCATCAGTGAGTCTCGGAGACTAGCGGGCCGAGAGCCCTACGAGCAGTACTTC. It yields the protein CAISESRRLAGREPYEQYF.

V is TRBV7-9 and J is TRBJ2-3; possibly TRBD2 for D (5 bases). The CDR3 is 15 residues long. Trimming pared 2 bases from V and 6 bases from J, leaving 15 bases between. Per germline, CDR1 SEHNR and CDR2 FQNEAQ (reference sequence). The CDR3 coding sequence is TGTGCCAGCAGCTTAAGGAGGCCCATTGATGATACGCAGTATTTT. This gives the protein CASSLRRPIDDTQYF.

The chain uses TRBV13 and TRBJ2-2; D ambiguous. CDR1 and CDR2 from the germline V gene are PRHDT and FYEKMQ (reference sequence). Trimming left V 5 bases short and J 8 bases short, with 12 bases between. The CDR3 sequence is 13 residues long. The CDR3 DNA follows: TGTGCCAGCAGCGAAATCCTTGGAGGGGAGCTGTTTTTT. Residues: CASSEILGGELFF. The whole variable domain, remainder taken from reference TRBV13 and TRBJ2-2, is AAGVIQSPRHLIKEKRETATLKCYPIPRHDTVYWYQQGPGQDPQFLISFYEKMQSDKGSIPDRFSAQQFSDYHSELNMSSLELGDSALYFCASSEILGGELFFGEGSRLTVL.

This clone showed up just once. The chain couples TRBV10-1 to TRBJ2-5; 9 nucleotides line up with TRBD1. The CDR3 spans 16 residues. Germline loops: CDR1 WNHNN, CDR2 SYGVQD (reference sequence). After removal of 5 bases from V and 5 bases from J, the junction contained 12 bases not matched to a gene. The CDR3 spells CASSKWDRVHLETQYF. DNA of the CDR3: TGCGCCAGCAGTAAGTGGGACAGGGTTCACCTGGAGACCCAGTACTTC.

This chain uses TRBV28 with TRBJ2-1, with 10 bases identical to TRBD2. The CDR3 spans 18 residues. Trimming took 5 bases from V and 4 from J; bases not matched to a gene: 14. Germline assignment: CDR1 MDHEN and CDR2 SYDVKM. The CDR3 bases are TGTGCCAGCAGTCGTTACGAGGGAGGACTAGCGGATTACAATGAGCAGTTCTTC. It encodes CASSRYEGGLADYNEQFF.

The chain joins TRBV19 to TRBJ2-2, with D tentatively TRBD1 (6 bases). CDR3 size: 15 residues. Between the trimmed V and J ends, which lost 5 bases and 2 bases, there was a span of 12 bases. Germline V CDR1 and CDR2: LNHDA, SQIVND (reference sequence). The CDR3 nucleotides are TGTGCCAGTAGTTTAATAGGGACAAACACCGGGGAGCTGTTTTTT. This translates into CASSLIGTNTGELFF.

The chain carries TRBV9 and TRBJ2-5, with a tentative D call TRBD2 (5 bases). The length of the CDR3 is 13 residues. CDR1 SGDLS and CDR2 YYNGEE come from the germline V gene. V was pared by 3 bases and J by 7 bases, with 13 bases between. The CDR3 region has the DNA TGTGCCAGCAGCGCGGAGGACCTAGCGACCCAGTACTTC. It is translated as CASSAEDLATQYF.

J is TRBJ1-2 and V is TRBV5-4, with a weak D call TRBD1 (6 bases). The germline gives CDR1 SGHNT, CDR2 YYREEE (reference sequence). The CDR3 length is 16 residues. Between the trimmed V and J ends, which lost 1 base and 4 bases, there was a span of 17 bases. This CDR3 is CASSLRGGEEVYGYTF. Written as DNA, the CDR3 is TGTGCCAGCAGCTTGAGAGGGGGGGAGGAGGTCTATGGCTACACCTTC.

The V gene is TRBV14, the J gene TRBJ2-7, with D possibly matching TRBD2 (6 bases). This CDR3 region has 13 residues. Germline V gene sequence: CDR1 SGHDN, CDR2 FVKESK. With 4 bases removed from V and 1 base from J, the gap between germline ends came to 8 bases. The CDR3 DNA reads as TGTGCCAGCAGCCCGGGACTTTCCTACGAGCAGTACTTC. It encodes CASSPGLSYEQYF. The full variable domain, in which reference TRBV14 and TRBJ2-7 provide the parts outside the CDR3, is EAGVTQFPSHSVIEKGQTVTLRCDPISGHDNLYWYRRVMGKEIKFLLHFVKESKQDESGMPNNRFLAERTGGTYSTLKVQPAELEDSGVYFCASSPGLSYEQYFGPGTRLTVT.

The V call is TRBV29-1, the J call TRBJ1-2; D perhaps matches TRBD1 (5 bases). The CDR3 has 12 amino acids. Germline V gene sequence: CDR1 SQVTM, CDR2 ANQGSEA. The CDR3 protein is CSVVGPNYGYTF. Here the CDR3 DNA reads TGCAGTGTGGTGGGGCCTAACTATGGCTACACCTTC.

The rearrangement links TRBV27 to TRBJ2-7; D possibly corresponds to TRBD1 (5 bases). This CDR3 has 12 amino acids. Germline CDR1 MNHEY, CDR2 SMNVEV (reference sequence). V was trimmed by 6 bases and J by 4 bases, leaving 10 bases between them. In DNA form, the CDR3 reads TGTGCCAGCAGCCGTGGACATTACGAGCAGTACTTC. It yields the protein CASSRGHYEQYF.

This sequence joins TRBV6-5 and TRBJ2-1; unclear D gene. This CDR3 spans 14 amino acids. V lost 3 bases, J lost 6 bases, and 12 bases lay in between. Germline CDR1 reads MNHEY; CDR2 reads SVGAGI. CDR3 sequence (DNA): TGTGCCAGCAGTTATTTAGTGGGCTCCAATGAGCAGTTCTTC. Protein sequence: CASSYLVGSNEQFF.

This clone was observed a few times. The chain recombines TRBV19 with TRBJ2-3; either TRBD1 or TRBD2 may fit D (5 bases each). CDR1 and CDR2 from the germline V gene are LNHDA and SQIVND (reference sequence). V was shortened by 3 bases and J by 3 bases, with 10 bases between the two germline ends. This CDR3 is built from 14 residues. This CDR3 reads CASSMGRETDTQYF. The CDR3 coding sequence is TGTGCCAGTAGTATGGGCAGGGAGACAGATACGCAGTATTTT.

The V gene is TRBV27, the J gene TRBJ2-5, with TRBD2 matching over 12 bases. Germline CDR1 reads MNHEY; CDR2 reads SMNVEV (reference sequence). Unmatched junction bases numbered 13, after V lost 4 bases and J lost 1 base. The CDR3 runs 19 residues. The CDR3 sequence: CASSSGASGRAGVQETQYF. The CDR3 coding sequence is TGTGCCAGCAGTTCGGGCGCTAGCGGGAGGGCCGGGGTCCAAGAGACCCAGTACTTC.

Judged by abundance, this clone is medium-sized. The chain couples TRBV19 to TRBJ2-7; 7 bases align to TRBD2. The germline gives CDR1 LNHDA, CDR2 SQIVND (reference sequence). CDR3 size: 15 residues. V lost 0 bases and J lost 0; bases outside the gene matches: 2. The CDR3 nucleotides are TGTGCCAGTAGTATAGAAATAGCGGGCTCCTACGAGCAGTACTTC. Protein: CASSIEIAGSYEQYF.

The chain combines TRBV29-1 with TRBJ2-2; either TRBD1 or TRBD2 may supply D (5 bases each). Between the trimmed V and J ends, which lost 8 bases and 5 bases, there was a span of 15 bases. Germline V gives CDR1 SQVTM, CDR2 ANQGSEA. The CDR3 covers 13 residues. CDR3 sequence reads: CSIPGTVTGELFF. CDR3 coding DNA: TGCAGCATCCCCGGGACGGTGACCGGGGAGCTGTTTTTT.